This TCR beta chain originates from a study of beta chain features in type 1 diabetes. A note on this clone: Its antigen remains unidentified.

The sequenced template was cDNA made from the entire isolated RNA. Produced via immunoSEQ multiplex PCR; TCRdb's table is partial and in-frame only. The repertoire holds some 150,000 clones, with 10% to 15% as singletons. The CDR3 extends over 14 amino acids. The V end lost 3 bases, the J end lost 9 bases, and 12 bases lay between the germline ends. Germline CDR1 KGHSH, CDR2 LQKENI. Broader study findings: HLA influence on TCRB rearrangement stayed unresolved here. With patients and controls alike, PCR might favor shorter templates to an equal degree. Type 1 diabetes patients showed a moderate but significant shortening of TCRB CDR3s in all four CD4+ subsets.

Sort purity for all populations was recorded as exceeding 98%. The rearrangement joins TRBV18 to TRBJ1-6, with unresolved D. Sequenced: central memory CD4+ T cells from blood. This clonotype was sampled from a man younger than 35 with type 1 diabetes. The CDR3 region is CASSPDTPGSPLHF. The CDR3 coding sequence is TGTGCCAGCTCACCTGACACCCCGGGTTCACCCCTCCACTTT.